A single sample gave rise to the 13 T cell receptor beta chains below, sequenced in a study of shared clonotypes between healthy human individuals. Clones were sequenced by immunoSEQ multiplex PCR, and TCRdb holds only the in-frame ones, with some missing. The sample lists about half a million clones; around 77% were seen once. Specimen: PBMCs. Receptors were obtained from a woman in her forties in good health. Some clones in this sample may be carry-over from other donors' samples.

The chain carries TRBV2 and TRBJ2-3, with D tentatively TRBD1 (5 bases). The CDR3 runs 14 residues. Germline V gives CDR1 SNHLY, CDR2 FYNNEI. V was shortened by 9 bases and J by 0 bases, with 13 bases between the two germline ends. The CDR3 DNA follows: TGTGCCAGTCTACAGGCAACTAGCACAGATACGCAGTATTTT. This translates into CASLQATSTDTQYF.

The V call is TRBV7-2, the J call TRBJ2-5; D might be TRBD1 or TRBD2, each matching 5 bases. This CDR3 is 13 amino acids long. Germline loops: CDR1 SGHTA, CDR2 FQGNSA. V lost 3 bases and J 5 bases, leaving 10 bases between the germline ends. The CDR3, as DNA: TGTGCCAGCAGCTTGGGGGAAGCGGAGACCCAGTACTTC. The encoded protein is CASSLGEAETQYF.

Details on this clone: At one end, the junction sequence differs from germline, possibly due to a read error. The chain links TRBV23-1 to TRBJ2-7; 7 nucleotides agree with TRBD2. TRBV23-1 is known as an ORF, though its function is uncertain. The CDR3 consists of 17 residues. CDR3 coding DNA: TGCGCCAGCATCGGGGGTTTATTGCGGGAGACGAAATACGAGCAGTACTTT. This encodes CASIGGLLRETKYEQYF.

The chain joins TRBV10-3 to TRBJ2-7; no definite D call. Germline CDR1 and CDR2: ENHRY and SYGVKD. This CDR3 is 13 amino acids long. Trimming stripped 6 bases from V and 3 bases from J, with 12 bases between. The CDR3 protein is CAIRLPEGYEQYF. The CDR3 coding sequence is TGTGCCATCAGACTACCGGAAGGCTACGAGCAGTACTTC.

By proportion, this clone is medium-sized. In the same sample, other DNA sequences code for this CDR3. The chain employs TRBV7-2 and TRBJ1-2, with D perhaps TRBD1 (5 bases). The CDR3 is 13 residues long. Trimming stripped 2 bases from V and 6 bases from J, with 10 bases between. CDR1 and CDR2 (germline): SGHTA, FQGNSA. CDR3 residues: CASSLWQGHGYTF. The CDR3 DNA reads as TGTGCCAGCAGCTTATGGCAGGGCCATGGCTACACCTTC.

The chain employs TRBV7-2 and TRBJ2-3; 10 bases line up with TRBD2. The J segment lost 4 bases and the V segment lost 5 bases, leaving 3 bases of the junction unmatched. Germline-derived CDR1 and CDR2 are SGHTA and FQGNSA. The CDR3 totals 14 residues. CDR3 nucleotide sequence: TGTGCCAGCAGCCCCAGCGGGAGGGCAGATACGCAGTATTTT. This codes for CASSPSGRADTQYF.

The chain carries TRBV21-1 and TRBJ2-7; the tabulated D call, TRBD2, remains unverified against the DNA. TRBV21-1 is recorded as a pseudogene. This CDR3 has 17 amino acids. The CDR3 protein is CASSNQEEAGGSYEQYF. For the CDR3, the DNA is TGTGCCAGCAGCAACCAGGAAGAAGCGGGAGGGTCCTACGAGCAGTACTTC.

The genes are TRBV7-3 and TRBJ2-1; 7 nucleotides line up with TRBD2. The germline V gene encodes CDR1 SGHTA and CDR2 FQGTGA. The CDR3 covers 16 residues. Trimming took 5 bases from V and 8 from J; bases not matched to a gene: 15. The DNA of the CDR3 is TGTGCCAGCAGCCGGGAGGACACCAGAACCGACCATGAGCAGTTCTTC. This gives the protein CASSREDTRTDHEQFF. Full variable domain (remainder filled in from reference TRBV7-3 and TRBJ2-1): GAGVSQTPSNKVTEKGKYVELRCDPISGHTALYWYRQSLGQGPEFLIYFQGTGAADDSGLPNDRFFAVRPEGSVSTLKIQRTERGDSAVYLCASSREDTRTDHEQFFGPGTRLTVL.

This chain connects TRBV28 to TRBJ2-5; possibly TRBD1 for D (5 bases). The CDR3 is 14 residues long. The V gene's germline CDR1 is MDHEN and CDR2 SYDVKM. The ends were cut back, 9 bases at V and 3 bases at J, with 17 bases in the middle. CDR3 sequence reads: CASSGLFTEETQYF. DNA of the CDR3: TGTGCCAGTTCAGGGTTATTTACGGAAGAGACCCAGTACTTC. Full variable domain (remainder filled in from reference TRBV28 and TRBJ2-5): DVKVTQSSRYLVKRTGEKVFLECVQDMDHENMFWYRQDPGLGLRLIYFSYDVKMKEKGDIPEGYSVSREKKERFSLILESASTNQTSMYLCASSGLFTEETQYFGPGTRLLVL.

The V and J genes are TRBV16 and TRBJ1-2; D is ambiguous. The CDR3 covers 14 residues. In germline, CDR1 is KGHSY, CDR2 FQNENV. V was shortened by 2 bases and J by 8 bases, with 15 bases between the two germline ends. The CDR3 here is CASSQGNPPRGYTF. CDR3 nucleotide sequence: TGTGCCAGCAGCCAAGGTAATCCTCCCCGAGGCTACACCTTC.

This chain connects TRBV4-3 to TRBJ2-1; D gene ambiguous. CDR1 LGHNA and CDR2 YSLEER come from the germline V gene. The CDR3 sequence is 14 residues long. Trimming shortened V by 0 bases and J by 10 bases, and 13 bases separated the two germline ends. The CDR3 region has the DNA TGCGCCAGCAGCCAAGATCCTGTCTACGGCGAGCAGTTCTTC. Translated, it gives CASSQDPVYGEQFF.

The chain joins TRBV27 to TRBJ2-7; tentatively, D is TRBD1 or TRBD2 (6 bases each). CDR1 and CDR2 from the germline V gene are MNHEY and SMNVEV (reference sequence). The CDR3 length is 15 residues. V was trimmed by 2 bases and J by 4 bases, leaving 15 bases between them. CDR3 bases: TGTGCCAGCAGTTTAACAGGGAGGTTTCCTTACGAGCAGTACTTC. Its translation: CASSLTGRFPYEQYF.

Remarks on this clone: Additional DNA sequences in this sample encode the identical CDR3. The gene calls are TRBV4-1 and TRBJ2-7, with 10 bases identical to TRBD2. V was pared by 6 bases and J by 0 bases, with 2 bases of the junction left unmatched. This CDR3 is built from 14 residues. From germline, CDR1 is MGHRA and CDR2 YSYEKL. The CDR3 DNA sequence: TGCGCCAGCAGTCGGACTAGCGGCTCCTACGAGCAGTACTTC. Residues: CASSRTSGSYEQYF.